This passage covers 26 T cell receptor beta chains from one sample sequenced in a study of chemoradiotherapy in HPV16-positive cancers (dated by TCRdb to 2021 to 2024). Libraries were made using the immunoSEQ multiplex PCR assay. Drawn from immuneACCESS, this table holds only the in-frame rearrangements with V and J called that TCRdb kept. Clones are partly lost; checked studies trace under half to an unresolved V gene and leave the rest unexplained. The sample yields 30,000 to 40,000 clones; roughly nine tenths were counted once. 3% to 3.5% of the sample belongs to the ten largest clones. The sample here was blood, taken from a patient who underwent chemoradiotherapy. These receptors originate from a human donor with HPV-associated anogenital cancer.

J is TRBJ2-7 and V is TRBV19, with 7 nucleotides matching TRBD1. Per germline, CDR1 LNHDA and CDR2 SQIVND (reference sequence). V shed 4 bases and J 2 bases; nucleotides not matched to a gene: 8. The length of the CDR3 is 15 residues. The CDR3 sequence is CASSKTGLETYEQYF. CDR3 nucleotide sequence: TGTGCCAGTAGTAAGACAGGGCTTGAAACCTACGAGCAGTACTTC.

The chain has TRBV6-1 and TRBJ1-2; no definite D call. Germline assignment: CDR1 MNHNS and CDR2 SASEGT. This CDR3 is 14 amino acids long. V was trimmed by 0 bases and J by 7 bases, leaving 12 bases between them. The CDR3 bases are TGTGCCAGCAGTGAAGCGTATAGGGTGGCTGGCTACACCTTC. It translates to CASSEAYRVAGYTF.

V usage is TRBV6-6 and J usage is TRBJ2-1; D is unclear. Germline lookup yields CDR1 MNHNY and CDR2 SVGAGI (reference sequence). V lost 4 bases and J lost 1, with 14 bases in between. The CDR3 is 16 residues long. In DNA form, the CDR3 reads TGTGCCAGCAGTTCCCGACCCTTTTCTTCCTACAATGAGCAGTTCTTC. Its translation: CASSSRPFSSYNEQFF.

The chain links TRBV5-1 to TRBJ1-6; the match to TRBD1 covers 7 bases. This CDR3 is built from 18 residues. CDR1 SGHRS and CDR2 YFSETQ come from the germline V gene. The V segment lost 4 bases and the J segment 10 bases; nucleotides outside the gene matches: 20. The CDR3 DNA sequence: TGCGCCAGCAGCCTCCAGGGGGTTCAGATACCTACGGGATCACCCCTCCACTTT. Its translation: CASSLQGVQIPTGSPLHF.

The rearrangement uses TRBV5-4 and TRBJ2-3; TRBD1 is a possible D gene (5 bases). The V gene lost 0 bases and the J gene lost 6 bases, with 14 bases spanning the gap. The CDR3 runs 15 residues. The germline CDR1 and CDR2 sequences are SGHNT and YYREEE (reference sequence). CDR3 coding DNA: TGTGCCAGCAGCTTGGAGACAGTTCTCGGGGATACGCAGTATTTT. This sequence encodes CASSLETVLGDTQYF.

V gene TRBV6-1 combines with J gene TRBJ2-7; D remains unclear. CDR1 and CDR2 from the germline V gene are MNHNS and SASEGT. V was shortened by 3 bases and J by 0 bases, with 9 bases between the two germline ends. CDR3 length: 14 residues. CDR3: CASSEGSPSYEQYF. The CDR3, as DNA: TGTGCCAGCAGTGAGGGCAGCCCCTCCTACGAGCAGTACTTC.

This rearrangement joins TRBV9 to TRBJ2-3; D is unclear. V lost 2 bases and J 0 bases, leaving 13 bases between the germline ends. The CDR3 is made up of 16 amino acids. The germline V gene has CDR1 SGDLS and CDR2 YYNGEE. This CDR3 reads CASSVGLGSSTDTQYF. Written as DNA, the CDR3 is TGTGCCAGCAGCGTTGGTCTGGGGTCCAGCACAGATACGCAGTATTTT.

This sequence joins TRBV18 and TRBJ2-2; unclear D gene. There are 11 residues in the CDR3. Germline V CDR1 and CDR2: KGHSH, LQKENI. V was trimmed by 2 bases and J by 6 bases, leaving 1 base between them. The CDR3 here is CASSPAGELFF. The CDR3 DNA follows: TGTGCCAGCTCACCAGCCGGGGAGCTGTTTTTT.

V is TRBV6-6 and J is TRBJ2-1, with unresolved D. Germline values: CDR1 MNHNY, CDR2 SVGAGI (reference sequence). V was trimmed by 0 bases and J by 5 bases, leaving 8 bases between them. This CDR3 comprises 14 residues. The CDR3 sequence is CASSYSGSDNEQFF. CDR3 DNA: TGTGCCAGCAGTTACTCAGGTAGTGACAATGAGCAGTTCTTC.

The rearrangement links TRBV7-2 to TRBJ1-5; D perhaps matches TRBD1 (5 bases). Germline assignment: CDR1 SGHTA and CDR2 FQGNSA. With 0 bases removed from V and 6 bases from J, the gap between germline ends came to 18 bases. The CDR3 sequence is 17 residues long. CDR3 loop: CASSLAGFAGRGQPQHF. CDR3 coding DNA: TGTGCCAGCAGCTTAGCGGGATTCGCAGGGCGGGGTCAGCCCCAGCATTTT.

Notes on this clone: At one of its ends the junction is not consistent with the germline gene, which may arise from a read error. This sequence joins TRBV7-2 and TRBJ2-7, with D tentatively TRBD1 or TRBD2 (5 bases each). The germline CDR1 and CDR2 sequences are SGHTA and FQGNSA. CDR3 length: 13 amino acids. The CDR3 sequence is CAGSPTLAGGQYF. The DNA of the CDR3 is TGTGCCGGCAGCCCCACTCTCGCTGGGGGGCAGTACTTC. Full variable domain (outside the CDR3, taken from reference TRBV7-2 and TRBJ2-7): GAGVSQSPSNKVTEKGKDVELRCDPISGHTALYWYRQSLGQGLEFLIYFQGNSAPDKSGLPSDRFSAERTGGSVSTLTIQRTQQEDSAVYLCAGSPTLAGGQYFGPGTRLTVT.

This rearrangement joins TRBV6-5 to TRBJ2-5, with TRBD1 identical over 7 bases. V shed 5 bases and J 4 bases; nucleotides not matched to a gene: 4. CDR3 length: 13 residues. Germline V lookup: CDR1 MNHEY, CDR2 SVGAGI. The CDR3 spells CASSLGQTETQYF. The CDR3, as DNA: TGTGCCAGCAGTCTGGGACAGACAGAGACCCAGTACTTC.

J is TRBJ2-5 and V is TRBV7-2; 9 nucleotides match TRBD2. CDR3 size: 18 residues. The V and J ends lost 3 bases and 6 bases, in that order; junction bases with no gene match: 17. CDR1 is SGHTA, CDR2 FQGNSA, per germline. The CDR3 sequence is CASSLHGLAGTSVQTQYF. CDR3 sequence (DNA): TGTGCCAGCAGCTTGCACGGGCTAGCGGGGACATCCGTCCAGACCCAGTACTTC.

The V and J genes are TRBV6-6 and TRBJ2-7, with no clear D. CDR3 length equals 14 residues. CDR1 is MNHNY and CDR2 is SVGAGI in the germline V gene (reference sequence). The V gene lost 2 bases and the J gene lost 1 base, with 9 bases spanning the gap. CDR3 bases: TGTGCCAGCAGTTACCCCCAGGTGTCCTACGAGCAGTACTTC. Translation: CASSYPQVSYEQYF.

The rearrangement links TRBV6-6 to TRBJ1-3; no clear D gene. The CDR3 runs 13 residues. Germline values: CDR1 MNHNY, CDR2 SVGAGI (reference sequence). Trimming cost V 6 bases and J 0 bases, with 6 bases left between them. The CDR3 sequence is CASRPNSGNTIYF. Written as DNA, the CDR3 is TGTGCCAGCAGACCTAACTCTGGAAACACCATATATTTT.

The J gene is TRBJ1-2, the V gene TRBV19, with unresolved D. From germline, CDR1 is LNHDA and CDR2 SQIVND (reference sequence). V lost 10 bases and J 6 bases, leaving 12 bases between the germline ends. CDR3 length equals 11 residues. The CDR3 spells CATPRGDGYTF. CDR3 bases: TGTGCCACTCCTCGGGGAGATGGCTACACCTTC.

The chain recombines TRBV19 with TRBJ1-5; 8 bases map to TRBD1. The junction had 9 bases not matched to a gene; V was cut back by 4 bases and J by 7 bases. The CDR3 has 15 amino acids. Germline V gene lookup returns CDR1 LNHDA and CDR2 SQIVND (reference sequence). The DNA for the CDR3 is TGTGCCAGTAGTACCCCAGGGGGCTTAGCCCAGCCCCAGCATTTT. Protein: CASSTPGGLAQPQHF. Full variable domain (outside the CDR3, taken from reference TRBV19 and TRBJ1-5): DGGITQSPKYLFRKEGQNVTLSCEQNLNHDAMYWYRQDPGQGLRLIYYSQIVNDFQKGDIAEGYSVSREKKESFPLTVTSAQKNPTAFYLCASSTPGGLAQPQHFGDGTRLSIL.

The chain uses TRBV7-2 and TRBJ1-6; no definite D call. This CDR3 spans 14 amino acids. Trimming cost V 2 bases and J 7 bases, with 9 bases left between them. In germline, CDR1 is SGHTA, CDR2 FQGNSA. CDR3 loop: CASSLMAGNSPLHF. In nucleotides, the CDR3 is TGTGCCAGCAGCTTAATGGCGGGAAATTCACCCCTCCACTTT.

The gene calls are TRBV9 and TRBJ2-5, with D possibly being TRBD2 (6 bases). The germline gives CDR1 SGDLS, CDR2 YYNGEE. The ends were cut back, 0 bases at V and 5 bases at J, with 14 bases in the middle. The CDR3 is 15 residues long. CDR3 in DNA: TGTGCCAGCAGCGTAGACCGGGAGAATTTGGAGACCCAGTACTTC. This gives the protein CASSVDRENLETQYF.

The rearrangement joins TRBV10-3 to TRBJ2-1; 8 bases line up with TRBD1. CDR3 size: 19 residues. V shed 5 bases and J 0 bases; nucleotides not matched to a gene: 15. Germline V gene lookup returns CDR1 ENHRY and CDR2 SYGVKD. Here the CDR3 reads CAISKNRGTFISSYNEQFF. CDR3 DNA sequence: TGTGCCATCAGTAAAAACAGGGGGACCTTTATCAGCTCCTACAATGAGCAGTTCTTC.

The rearrangement joins TRBV7-8 to TRBJ2-7, with 7 bases aligning to TRBD2. CDR1 is SGHVS, CDR2 FQNEAQ, per germline. CDR3 size: 15 residues. Trimming took 3 bases from V and 6 from J; bases not matched to a gene: 11. DNA of the CDR3: TGTGCCAGCAGCTTTAGTACGAGGGAGGGCCCCGAGCAGTACTTC. This gives the protein CASSFSTREGPEQYF.

The chain has TRBV11-3 and TRBJ1-2; no reliable D call. Trimming took off 5 bases at V and 6 bases at J, with 16 bases between the two ends. The CDR3 sequence is 14 residues long. Germline values: CDR1 SGHNT, CDR2 YENEEA. The CDR3 spells CASSRREGRDGYTF. The CDR3 DNA reads as TGTGCCAGCAGCCGCCGGGAAGGTCGGGATGGCTACACCTTC.

For the CDR3, the DNA is TGTGCCAGCAGCGTAGAAGCCAGGGGAGAAAAACTGTTTTTT. It is translated as CASSVEARGEKLFF. The genes are TRBV9 and TRBJ1-4; tentatively, D is TRBD1 (6 bases). Germline V CDR1 and CDR2: SGDLS, YYNGEE. This CDR3 has 14 residues. V shed 0 bases and J shed 8 bases, with 11 bases lying between them.

J is TRBJ1-1 and V is TRBV6-5, with D tentatively TRBD1 (6 bases). Germline CDR1 and CDR2: MNHEY and SVGAGI. CDR3 size: 14 residues. V was shortened by 2 bases and J by 1 base, with 8 bases between the two germline ends. The CDR3 reads CASSYNRENTEAFF. In nucleotides, the CDR3 is TGTGCCAGCAGTTACAACAGGGAGAACACTGAAGCTTTCTTT.

Note on this clone: The same CDR3 arises from other DNA sequences in this sample as well. The chain combines TRBV30 with TRBJ1-5; D not resolved. V was trimmed by 0 bases and J by 6 bases, leaving 9 bases between them. The CDR3 runs to 13 residues. In germline, CDR1 is GTSNPN, CDR2 SVGIG (reference sequence). The DNA for the CDR3 is TGTGCCTGGAGTGTGAAGGGCAGTCAGCCCCAGCATTTT. This encodes CAWSVKGSQPQHF.

The chain joins TRBV30 to TRBJ1-2; 8 nucleotides line up with TRBD1. CDR1 is GTSNPN, CDR2 SVGIG, per germline (reference sequence). The CDR3 runs to 13 residues. Trimming at V came to 7 bases and at J to 5 bases, leaving 9 bases not matched to a gene. CDR3 sequence: CAYSRDRPYGYTF. CDR3 nucleotide sequence: TGTGCCTATTCCCGGGACAGGCCGTATGGCTACACCTTC.